This entry lists 2 T cell receptor beta chains sequenced from one sample in a study of blood T cell repertoires in COVID-19. Repertoires were generated with immunoSEQ multiplex PCR, while TCRdb's copy carries only in-frame clones and drops some. This table has approximately 250,000 clones, 85% to 90% appearing once. Sample: PBMCs or T cells enriched from blood (not recorded which). The receptor source for this set is a woman in her 30s who had recovered from COVID-19.

This clone is a singleton in its sample. The chain recombines TRBV11-2 with TRBJ2-5; 9 positions agree with TRBD1. CDR3 size: 15 residues. CDR1 SGHAT and CDR2 FQNNGV come from the germline V gene. The ends lost 4 bases at V and 5 bases at J; junction bases unmatched: 8. CDR3 residues: CASSSGQGRDETQYF. CDR3 nucleotides: TGTGCCAGCAGCTCTGGACAGGGGAGGGATGAGACCCAGTACTTC. The entire variable domain, with the rest obtained from reference TRBV11-2 and TRBJ2-5, is as follows: EAGVAQSPRYKIIEKRQSVAFWCNPISGHATLYWYQQILGQGPKLLIQFQNNGVVDDSQLPKDRFSAERLKGVDSTLKIQPAKLEDSAVYLCASSSGQGRDETQYFGPGTRLLVL.

The DNA of the CDR3 is TGCGCCAGCAGCTTGGCCGGGACTGACGATTGGTATGGCTACACCTTC. Translation gives CASSLAGTDDWYGYTF. V gene TRBV5-1 combines with J gene TRBJ1-2, with a weak D call TRBD1 (5 bases). The CDR3 length is 16 residues. The V gene's germline CDR1 is SGHRS and CDR2 YFSETQ. V was pared by 0 bases and J by 5 bases, with 17 bases between.